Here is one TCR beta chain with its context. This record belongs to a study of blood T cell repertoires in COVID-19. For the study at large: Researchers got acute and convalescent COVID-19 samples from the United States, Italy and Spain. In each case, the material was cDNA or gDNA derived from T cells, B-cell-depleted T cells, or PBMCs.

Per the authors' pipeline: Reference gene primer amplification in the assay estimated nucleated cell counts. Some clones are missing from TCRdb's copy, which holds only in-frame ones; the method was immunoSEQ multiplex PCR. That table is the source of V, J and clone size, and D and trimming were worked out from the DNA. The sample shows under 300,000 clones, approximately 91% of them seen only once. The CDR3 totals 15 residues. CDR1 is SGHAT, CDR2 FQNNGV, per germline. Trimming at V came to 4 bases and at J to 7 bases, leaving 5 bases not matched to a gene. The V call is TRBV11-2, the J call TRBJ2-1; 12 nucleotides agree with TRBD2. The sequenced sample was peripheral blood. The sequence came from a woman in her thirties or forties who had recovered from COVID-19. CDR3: CASSSLAGGRNEQFF. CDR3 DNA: TGTGCCAGCAGCTCACTAGCGGGGGGACGGAATGAGCAGTTCTTC.